The source of this T cell receptor beta chain is a study of cytotoxic CD8 clonotypes in ibrutinib-treated CLL. Study in general: IGHV unmutated under 18; relapsed/refractory fewer than 13; treatment-naive under 16.

This CDR3 contains 15 residues. CDR1 and CDR2 (germline): MNHEY, SMNVEV (reference sequence). V lost 5 bases and J 4 bases, leaving 15 bases between the germline ends. Repertoires were generated with immunoSEQ multiplex PCR, while TCRdb's copy carries only in-frame clones and drops some. Here the sample spans about 200,000 clones, 55% to 85% being singletons. Sample: PBMCs, taken after 24 months of ibrutinib treatment. This chain links TRBV27 with TRBJ2-1; D might be TRBD1 or TRBD2, each matching 5 bases. This sequence was found in a human donor with chronic lymphocytic leukemia. CDR3 residues: CASSAGSTGYNEQFF. CDR3 DNA sequence: TGTGCCAGCAGTGCAGGGAGTACGGGATACAATGAGCAGTTCTTC.